Listed here are 9 T cell receptor beta chains from one sample, sequenced in a study of memory CD4+ T cells and cytomegalovirus serostatus. The sort gate was single viable CD3+CD4+CD8-CD45RO+ cells for memory CD4+ T cells. TCRdb's table, derived via immunoSEQ multiplex PCR, lists solely in-frame clones and lacks some. This sample has about 64,000 clones, with 77% found just once. The source material was memory CD4+ T cells from blood. All receptors come from an adult in good health and CMV-seronegative.

The rearrangement uses TRBV5-8 and TRBJ2-7; the D is unclear. The CDR3 loop spans 12 amino acids. CDR1 and CDR2 (germline): SGHTS, YDEGEE. The V end was cut by 1 base, the J end by 4 bases, with 6 bases between. The CDR3 nucleotides are TGTGCCAGCAGCTTGTCTGGATACGAGCAGTACTTC. Translating it yields CASSLSGYEQYF.

This chain connects TRBV28 to TRBJ1-2; TRBD1 matches 8 bases. The length of the CDR3 is 13 residues. Germline V gives CDR1 MDHEN, CDR2 SYDVKM. Trimming took 6 bases from V and 4 from J; bases not matched to a gene: 4. This CDR3 reads CASRTGEGYGYTF. The CDR3 DNA is TGTGCCAGCAGGACAGGGGAGGGCTATGGCTACACCTTC.

This clone came up a few times. V is TRBV18 and J is TRBJ1-5, with no clear D. The germline V gene encodes CDR1 KGHSH and CDR2 LQKENI. The CDR3 loop spans 13 amino acids. V gave up 5 bases and J gave up 0 bases, with 5 bases separating them. This CDR3 reads CASSTYSNQPQHF. DNA for the CDR3: TGTGCCAGCTCAACCTATAGCAATCAGCCCCAGCATTTT. Supplemented by reference TRBV18 and TRBJ1-5, the full variable domain reads NAGVMQNPRHLVRRRGQEARLRCSPMKGHSHVYWYRQLPEEGLKFMVYLQKENIIDESGMPKERFSAEFPKEGPSILRIQQVVRGDSAAYFCASSTYSNQPQHFGDGTRLSIL.

The V gene is TRBV18, the J gene TRBJ1-4; TRBD1 agrees at 9 bases. The ends lost 4 bases at V and 5 bases at J; junction bases unmatched: 5. The CDR3 sequence is 15 residues long. The V gene's germline CDR1 is KGHSH and CDR2 LQKENI. The CDR3 nucleotides are TGTGCCAGCTCACGTATTACAGGGGGCAATGAAAAACTGTTTTTT. Its protein is CASSRITGGNEKLFF.

The chain employs TRBV9 and TRBJ1-1, with TRBD1 matching over 9 bases. Germline V lookup: CDR1 SGDLS, CDR2 YYNGEE. The trim removed 0 bases at V and 4 bases at J, leaving 7 bases unmatched. This CDR3 spans 16 amino acids. The CDR3 region has the DNA TGTGCCAGCAGCGTAGGACCACAGGGGGCCGGCACTGAAGCTTTCTTT. Translation: CASSVGPQGAGTEAFF.

The genes are TRBV5-4 and TRBJ2-1, with 9 bases matching TRBD2. The ends lost 4 bases at V and 2 bases at J; junction bases unmatched: 4. The CDR3 extends over 15 amino acids. Germline lookup yields CDR1 SGHNT and CDR2 YYREEE (reference sequence). The CDR3 bases are TGTGCCAGCAGCCCGCGGGAGGGGGCCTACAATGAGCAGTTCTTC. It encodes CASSPREGAYNEQFF.

This rearrangement joins TRBV28 to TRBJ1-2; 9 bases are shared with TRBD1. The V segment lost 5 bases and the J segment 8 bases; nucleotides outside the gene matches: 6. CDR3 length: 13 amino acids. The V gene's germline CDR1 is MDHEN and CDR2 SYDVKM. CDR3 region: CASSIGQGRGYTF. The CDR3 nucleotides read TGTGCCAGCAGTATTGGACAGGGGCGCGGCTACACCTTC.

The chain links TRBV7-9 to TRBJ1-2; 8 bases align to TRBD1. The V gene end was trimmed by 4 bases and the J gene end by 2 bases; junction bases not matched to a gene: 6. The CDR3 is 15 residues long. Germline V lookup: CDR1 SEHNR, CDR2 FQNEAQ (reference sequence). This chain's CDR3 is CASSSDRGSNYGYTF. CDR3 bases: TGTGCCAGCAGCTCAGACAGGGGATCCAACTATGGCTACACCTTC.

This clone was observed a handful of times. The chain couples TRBV10-2 to TRBJ2-1, with 9 bases fitting TRBD2. This CDR3 contains 17 residues. The V gene's germline CDR1 is WSHSY and CDR2 SAAADI. V was clipped by 4 bases and J by 0 bases; unmatched bases: 7. For the CDR3, the DNA is TGCGCCAGCAGTGGGGCGGGGGGGCCGGGCTCCTACAATGAGCAGTTCTTC. Translated, it gives CASSGAGGPGSYNEQFF.